What follows describes a single T cell receptor (beta chain). This sample is part of a study of blood T cell repertoires in COVID-19. Assay: immunoSEQ multiplex PCR; the TCRdb copy retains only in-frame clones and omits some. In the table there are about 47,000 clones, 81% of which are singletons. V shed 8 bases and J shed 3 bases, with 13 bases lying between them. The germline V gene encodes CDR1 LNHDA and CDR2 SQIVND (reference sequence). The CDR3 runs 13 residues. This receptor was obtained from a woman over 75 with COVID-19, enrolled during active disease. V and J are TRBV19 and TRBJ1-2; a possible D gene is TRBD1 (6 bases). Sample: peripheral blood. CDR3 sequence: CASSKTGDYGYTF. Written as DNA, the CDR3 is TGTGCCAGTTCAAAGACAGGAGACTATGGCTACACCTTC.